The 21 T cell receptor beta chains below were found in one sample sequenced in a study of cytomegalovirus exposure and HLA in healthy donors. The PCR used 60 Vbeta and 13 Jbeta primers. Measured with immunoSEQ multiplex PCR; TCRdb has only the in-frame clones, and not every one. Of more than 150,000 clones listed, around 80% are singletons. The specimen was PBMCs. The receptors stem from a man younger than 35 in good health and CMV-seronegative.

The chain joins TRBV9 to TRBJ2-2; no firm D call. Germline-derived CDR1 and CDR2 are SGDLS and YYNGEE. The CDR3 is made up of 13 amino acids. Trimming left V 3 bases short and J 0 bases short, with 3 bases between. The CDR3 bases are TGTGCCAGCAGCGCTTCGAACACCGGGGAGCTGTTTTTT. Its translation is CASSASNTGELFF. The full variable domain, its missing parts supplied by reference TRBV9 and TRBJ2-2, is DSGVTQTPKHLITATGQRVTLRCSPRSGDLSVYWYQQSLDQGLQFLIQYYNGEERAKGNILERFSAQQFPDLHSELNLSSLELGDSALYFCASSASNTGELFFGEGSRLTVL.

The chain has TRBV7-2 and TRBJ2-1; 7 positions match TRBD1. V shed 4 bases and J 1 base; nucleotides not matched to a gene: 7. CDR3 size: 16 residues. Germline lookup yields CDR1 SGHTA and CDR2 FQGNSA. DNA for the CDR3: TGTGCCAGCAGCTCCCGACAGGGTCGGTCCTACAATGAGCAGTTCTTC. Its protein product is CASSSRQGRSYNEQFF.

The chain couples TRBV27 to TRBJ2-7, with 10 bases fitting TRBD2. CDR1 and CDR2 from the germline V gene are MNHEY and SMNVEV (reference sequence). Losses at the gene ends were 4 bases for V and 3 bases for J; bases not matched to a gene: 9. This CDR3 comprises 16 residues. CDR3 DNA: TGTGCCAGCAGTTCTTGGGGGACTAGCGACCACTACGAGCAGTACTTC. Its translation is CASSSWGTSDHYEQYF.

The chain's CDR3 is CASSFNPVALTGTGFCEQYF. CDR3 sequence (DNA): TGTGCCAGCAGCTTTAACCCTGTAGCTTTAACCGGGACAGGGTTTTGCGAGCAGTACTTC. This chain uses TRBV7-8 with TRBJ2-7, with 9 bases fitting TRBD1. This CDR3 comprises 20 residues. Per the germline V gene, CDR1 is SGHVS and CDR2 is FQNEAQ. The ends lost 3 bases at V and 6 bases at J; junction bases unmatched: 24.

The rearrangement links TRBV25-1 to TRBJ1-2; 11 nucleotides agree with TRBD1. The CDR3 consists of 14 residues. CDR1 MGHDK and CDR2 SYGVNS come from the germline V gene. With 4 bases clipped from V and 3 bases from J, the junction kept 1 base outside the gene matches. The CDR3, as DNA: TGTGCCAGCAGTGGGACAGGGGGCGACTATGGCTACACCTTC. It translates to CASSGTGGDYGYTF.

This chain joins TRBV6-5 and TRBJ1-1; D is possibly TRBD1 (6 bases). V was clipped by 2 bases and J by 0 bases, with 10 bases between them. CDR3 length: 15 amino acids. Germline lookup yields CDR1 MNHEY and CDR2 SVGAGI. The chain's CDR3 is CASSYKGEMNTEAFF. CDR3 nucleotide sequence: TGTGCCAGCAGTTACAAGGGGGAGATGAACACTGAAGCTTTCTTT.

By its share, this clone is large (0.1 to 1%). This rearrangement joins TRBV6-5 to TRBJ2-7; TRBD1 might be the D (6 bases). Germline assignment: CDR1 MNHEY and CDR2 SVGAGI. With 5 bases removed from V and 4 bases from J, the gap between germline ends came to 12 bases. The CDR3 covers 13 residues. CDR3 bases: TGTGCCAGCAGTCACAGGGATGGGTACGAGCAGTACTTC. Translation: CASSHRDGYEQYF.

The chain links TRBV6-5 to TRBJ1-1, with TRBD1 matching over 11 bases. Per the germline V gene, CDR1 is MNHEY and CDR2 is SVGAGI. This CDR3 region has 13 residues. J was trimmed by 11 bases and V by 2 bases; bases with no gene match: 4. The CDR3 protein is CASSYGDRGGAFF. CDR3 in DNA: TGTGCCAGCAGTTACGGGGACAGGGGGGGCGCTTTCTTT.

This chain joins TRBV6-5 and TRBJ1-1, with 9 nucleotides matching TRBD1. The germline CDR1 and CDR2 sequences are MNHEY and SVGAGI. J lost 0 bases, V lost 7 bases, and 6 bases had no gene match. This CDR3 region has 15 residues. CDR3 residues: CASTQGQGMNTEAFF. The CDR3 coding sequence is TGTGCCAGCACTCAGGGACAGGGCATGAACACTGAAGCTTTCTTT.

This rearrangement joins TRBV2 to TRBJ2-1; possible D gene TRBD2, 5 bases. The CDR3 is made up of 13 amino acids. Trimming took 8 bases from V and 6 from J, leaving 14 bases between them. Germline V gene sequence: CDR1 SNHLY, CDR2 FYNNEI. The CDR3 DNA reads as TGTGCCAGCTATACGGGGAACCTCAATGAGCAGTTCTTC. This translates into CASYTGNLNEQFF.

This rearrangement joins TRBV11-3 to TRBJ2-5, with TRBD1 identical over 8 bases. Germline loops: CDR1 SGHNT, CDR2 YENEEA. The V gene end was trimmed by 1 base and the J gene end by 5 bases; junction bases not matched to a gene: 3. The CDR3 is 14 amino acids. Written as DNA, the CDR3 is TGTGCCAGCAGCTTAGCAGGGGGCGGGGAGACCCAGTACTTC. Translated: CASSLAGGGETQYF.

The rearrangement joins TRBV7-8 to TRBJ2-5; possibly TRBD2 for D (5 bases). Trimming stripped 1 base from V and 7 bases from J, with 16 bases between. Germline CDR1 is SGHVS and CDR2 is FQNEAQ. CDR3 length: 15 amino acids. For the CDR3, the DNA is TGTGCCAGCAGCTTAGTGTTACCGGGAATAGGGACCCAGTACTTC. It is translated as CASSLVLPGIGTQYF.

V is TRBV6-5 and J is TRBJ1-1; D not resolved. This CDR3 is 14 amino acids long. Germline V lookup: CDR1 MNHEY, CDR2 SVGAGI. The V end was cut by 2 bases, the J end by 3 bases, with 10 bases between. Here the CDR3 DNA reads TGTGCCAGCAGTTACACCGCGGGCGACACTGAAGCTTTCTTT. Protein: CASSYTAGDTEAFF.

CDR3 amino acids: CASRGTVQETQYF. CDR3 bases: TGTGCCAGCAGGGGGACAGTGCAAGAGACCCAGTACTTC. V usage is TRBV5-6 and J usage is TRBJ2-5; 7 bases fit TRBD1. This CDR3 spans 13 amino acids. Germline V lookup: CDR1 SGHDT, CDR2 YYEEEE. Trimming removed 5 bases from V and 2 bases from J; junction bases left unmatched: 3.

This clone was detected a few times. DNA for the CDR3: TGTGCCAGCAGCCCGGGACAGGGCCTAAACTATGGCTACACCTTC. Its protein product is CASSPGQGLNYGYTF. The V and J genes are TRBV7-3 and TRBJ1-2; 9 bases fit TRBD1. After removal of 5 bases from V and 2 bases from J, the junction contained 6 bases not matched to a gene. The CDR3 runs to 15 residues. The germline V gene encodes CDR1 SGHTA and CDR2 FQGTGA. Drawing the rest from reference TRBV7-3 and TRBJ1-2, the complete variable domain is GAGVSQTPSNKVTEKGKYVELRCDPISGHTALYWYRQSLGQGPEFLIYFQGTGAADDSGLPNDRFFAVRPEGSVSTLKIQRTERGDSAVYLCASSPGQGLNYGYTFGSGTRLTVV.

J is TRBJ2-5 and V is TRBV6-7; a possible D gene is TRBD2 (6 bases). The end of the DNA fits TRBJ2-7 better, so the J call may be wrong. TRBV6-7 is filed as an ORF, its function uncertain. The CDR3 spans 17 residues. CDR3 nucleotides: TGTGCCAGCAGTTACTACGGGTTCGGGACTTTCTCCTACGAGCAGTACTTC. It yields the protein CASSYYGFGTFSYEQYF.

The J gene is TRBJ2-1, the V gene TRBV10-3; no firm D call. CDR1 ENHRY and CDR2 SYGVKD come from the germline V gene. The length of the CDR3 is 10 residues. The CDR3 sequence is CAKWWSEQFF. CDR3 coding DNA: TGTGCGAAATGGTGGAGTGAGCAGTTCTTC.

The CDR3 coding sequence is TGTGCCAGCAGCCAAGAAATGGCTAGTTACAATGAGCAGTTCTTC. It specifies CASSQEMASYNEQFF. The chain combines TRBV4-2 with TRBJ2-1; D is unclear. CDR1 is LGHNA and CDR2 is YNFKEQ in the germline V gene. V lost 0 bases and J lost 4, with 10 bases in between. The CDR3 spans 15 residues.

As DNA, the CDR3 is TGTGCCTGGAGACGATATACTTCCGAGCAGTACTTC. Amino acids: CAWRRYTSEQYF. The chain links TRBV30 to TRBJ2-7; D not certain. CDR1 GTSNPN and CDR2 SVGIG come from the germline V gene (reference sequence). V lost 3 bases to trimming and J lost 6 bases, with 12 bases between them. CDR3 length equals 12 residues.

DNA for the CDR3: TGTGCCTGGACCCCGGGACAGGGAATAAATCAGCCCCAGCATTTT. It translates to CAWTPGQGINQPQHF. The V gene is TRBV30, the J gene TRBJ1-5, with 9 nucleotides matching TRBD1. Trimming removed 4 bases from V and 4 bases from J; junction bases left unmatched: 8. Per germline, CDR1 GTSNPN and CDR2 SVGIG (reference sequence). The CDR3 covers 15 residues.

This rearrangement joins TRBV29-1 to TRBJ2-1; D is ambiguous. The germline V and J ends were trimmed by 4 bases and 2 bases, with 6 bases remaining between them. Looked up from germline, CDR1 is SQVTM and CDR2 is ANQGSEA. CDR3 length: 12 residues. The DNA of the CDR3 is TGCAGCGTTGCTGTCCCCTACAATGAGCAGTTCTTC. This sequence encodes CSVAVPYNEQFF.